This entry concerns a single TCR beta chain. Its antigen is not known. The data derive from a study of cytomegalovirus exposure and HLA in healthy donors. The CDR3 is 14 amino acids. V dropped 7 bases and J dropped 2; count of bases not matched to a gene: 4. The germline V gene has CDR1 SGHTA and CDR2 FQGTGA. Participants comprised healthy donors of bone marrow. The PCR used 60 Vbeta and 13 Jbeta primers. Sequencing was performed with immunoSEQ multiplex PCR; in TCRdb, only in-frame clones are kept and a portion is missing. Here the sample table reports roughly 50,000 clones. Study-wide findings and caveats: Later work found that TCR association rates differed between HLA loci; DRB1 had the most and HLA-C the fewest.

The V call is TRBV7-3, the J call TRBJ2-2; 7 bases match TRBD2. The sequence came from a man in his forties or fifties in good health and CMV-seropositive. The source material was PBMCs. The DNA for the CDR3 is TGTGCCAGCACCCCTAGCGGAAACACCGGGGAGCTGTTTTTT. Translated, it gives CASTPSGNTGELFF.